This TCR beta chain was recorded in a study of T cell clonality in common variable immunodeficiency. Notes on the study in general: Fewer deletions and N-nucleotide insertions were reportedly seen in common variable immunodeficiency TCR beta sequences.

CVID subjects had received replacement immunoglobulin for at least one year. This clone was picked up many times. Antigen unknown. The read terminates 3 residues before the CDR3 end, so the remaining end is supplied by the germline J gene. The method was immunoSEQ multiplex PCR; TCRdb's version includes in-frame clones alone and lacks a portion of them. The profile covers around 24,000 clones, none occurring a single time. There are 14 residues in the CDR3. The germline V and J ends were trimmed by 6 bases and 0 bases, with 9 bases remaining between them. CDR1 SQVTM and CDR2 ANQGSEA come from the germline V gene.

This rearrangement joins TRBV29-1 to TRBJ2-6; tentative D call: TRBD2 (6 bases). This TCR came from a human donor with common variable immunodeficiency. Material for sequencing was peripheral blood mononuclear cells. The CDR3 loop reads CSVMGGSGANVLTF. The CDR3 bases that were read are TGCAGCGTAATGGGGGGCTCTGGGGCCAACGTC.